This entry lists 32 T cell receptor beta chains sequenced from one sample in a study of cytomegalovirus exposure and HLA in healthy donors. Assay used: immunoSEQ multiplex PCR; TCRdb lists only in-frame clones, some missing. The table lists under 85,000 clones, about 91% of them singletons, with about 5.2% in the top ten. The sequencing sample was made of PBMCs. Receptors were obtained from a man aged 18 to 30 in good health and CMV-seropositive.

V and J are TRBV18 and TRBJ2-5, with 10 bases lining up with TRBD1. The CDR3 loop spans 16 amino acids. Germline values: CDR1 KGHSH, CDR2 LQKENI. Germline trimming cut 2 bases from V and 1 base from J; bases unmatched to any gene: 4. CDR3 nucleotides: TGTGCCAGCTCACCAGTTTGGACAGGGGGCCAAGAGACCCAGTACTTC. The encoded protein is CASSPVWTGGQETQYF.

The rearrangement links TRBV10-3 to TRBJ2-3; TRBD2 matches 11 bases. This CDR3 has 14 amino acids. J was trimmed by 5 bases and V by 11 bases; bases with no gene match: 9. Germline CDR1 ENHRY, CDR2 SYGVKD. The DNA of the CDR3 is TGTGCCGTAGGGACTAGCGGTGCGGAAGATACGCAGTATTTT. Amino acid sequence: CAVGTSGAEDTQYF.

The V gene is TRBV2, the J gene TRBJ1-4, with 10 bases aligning to TRBD1. The CDR3 is 15 amino acids. Germline V gives CDR1 SNHLY, CDR2 FYNNEI. The trim removed 6 bases at V and 1 base at J, leaving 2 bases unmatched. Here the CDR3 reads CASSGQGVTNEKLFF. The CDR3 nucleotides read TGTGCCAGCAGCGGACAGGGGGTAACTAATGAAAAACTGTTTTTT.

The chain couples TRBV7-3 to TRBJ2-1; unclear D gene. The CDR3 loop spans 13 amino acids. CDR1 and CDR2 from the germline V gene are SGHTA and FQGTGA. The ends were cut back, 5 bases at V and 8 bases at J, with 13 bases in the middle. The chain's CDR3 is CASSLYMSDEQFF. CDR3 coding DNA: TGTGCCAGCAGCCTCTATATGAGCGATGAGCAGTTCTTC. The full variable domain, its missing parts supplied by reference TRBV7-3 and TRBJ2-1, is GAGVSQTPSNKVTEKGKYVELRCDPISGHTALYWYRQSLGQGPEFLIYFQGTGAADDSGLPNDRFFAVRPEGSVSTLKIQRTERGDSAVYLCASSLYMSDEQFFGPGTRLTVL.

The CDR3: CASTMGRGTQPQHF. The CDR3 region has the DNA TGTGCCAGTACAATGGGTAGGGGGACGCAGCCCCAGCATTTT. The V and J genes are TRBV19 and TRBJ1-5, with D possibly TRBD1 on 6 matching bases. In germline, CDR1 is LNHDA, CDR2 SQIVND (reference sequence). The CDR3 has 14 residues. V was cut by 7 bases and J by 7 bases, with 17 bases left in between.

V is TRBV20-1 and J is TRBJ2-1, with unresolved D. V was pared by 3 bases and J by 9 bases, with 9 bases between. CDR1 is DFQATT and CDR2 is SNEGSKA in the germline V gene (reference sequence). The CDR3 contains 11 residues. The CDR3 DNA reads TGCAGTGCTAGTTTGGCTTCTGAGCAGTTCTTC. Encoded protein: CSASLASEQFF.

This clone was observed a single time. The CDR3 DNA follows: TGCGCCAGCAGCCGAACAACGGGAGGGGCCTACAATGAGCAGTTCTTC. As protein: CASSRTTGGAYNEQFF. The chain carries TRBV5-1 and TRBJ2-1, with TRBD2 matching 8 bases. Germline V gene lookup returns CDR1 SGHRS and CDR2 YFSETQ. This CDR3 has 16 amino acids. With 4 bases clipped from V and 2 bases from J, the junction kept 8 bases outside the gene matches.

This rearrangement joins TRBV29-1 to TRBJ2-2; D is unresolved. V shed 5 bases and J shed 0 bases, with 7 bases lying between them. The CDR3 totals 13 residues. The V gene's germline CDR1 is SQVTM and CDR2 ANQGSEA. The CDR3 is CSVIHANTGELFF. DNA of the CDR3: TGCAGCGTTATACACGCGAACACCGGGGAGCTGTTTTTT.

The chain combines TRBV7-8 with TRBJ2-7, with TRBD2 matching over 9 bases. V trimming: 1 base; J trimming: 3 bases; junction bases outside the gene matches: 4. Germline V CDR1 and CDR2: SGHVS, FQNEAQ. The CDR3 covers 15 residues. The CDR3, as DNA: TGTGCCAGCAGCTTAGGAACTAGCGGGTTCTACGAGCAGTACTTC. This translates into CASSLGTSGFYEQYF. The full variable domain, in which reference TRBV7-8 and TRBJ2-7 provide the parts outside the CDR3, is GAGVSQSPRYKVAKRGQDVALRCDPISGHVSLFWYQQALGQGPEFLTYFQNEAQLDKSGLPSDRFFAERPEGSVSTLKIQRTQQEDSAVYLCASSLGTSGFYEQYFGPGTRLTVT.

The rearrangement links TRBV29-1 to TRBJ2-7; tentative D call: TRBD1 (7 bases). Germline CDR1 and CDR2: SQVTM and ANQGSEA. The ends were cut back, 3 bases at V and 3 bases at J, with 15 bases in the middle. This CDR3 contains 14 residues. CDR3 bases: TGCAGCGTTGAGAACAGGGGAGGCATCTACGAGCAGTACTTC. It translates to CSVENRGGIYEQYF.

The genes are TRBV5-1 and TRBJ2-7, with 10 nucleotides matching TRBD2. Germline CDR1 and CDR2: SGHRS and YFSETQ. This CDR3 region has 15 residues. V lost 4 bases and J lost 2; bases outside the gene matches: 6. CDR3 DNA sequence: TGCGCCAGCAGCCCCCGGACTAGCGGAACCTACGAGCAGTACTTC. It translates to CASSPRTSGTYEQYF.

This clone was picked up a small number of times. This chain connects TRBV11-3 to TRBJ2-1, with 10 bases fitting TRBD2. V shed 2 bases and J 2 bases; nucleotides not matched to a gene: 9. Germline CDR1 SGHNT, CDR2 YENEEA. The CDR3 contains 18 residues. The CDR3 nucleotides are TGTGCCAGCAGCTTAATGCGTAGCGGGAGGTCCACCTACAATGAGCAGTTCTTC. Its translation: CASSLMRSGRSTYNEQFF.

The CDR3 region has the DNA TGCGCCAGCAGCCAAGGGCCGTTTGGGGCAGGTGGTGAGCAGTACTTC. It codes for CASSQGPFGAGGEQYF. The V and J genes are TRBV4-1 and TRBJ2-7, with TRBD1 as a possible D gene (5 bases). CDR3 size: 16 residues. Deletions cut 1 base from V and 7 bases from J, with 20 bases between. The V gene's germline CDR1 is MGHRA and CDR2 YSYEKL.

V gene TRBV2 combines with J gene TRBJ2-3; 7 bases are a match to TRBD2. The CDR3 has 13 residues. V was clipped by 7 bases and J by 2 bases; unmatched bases: 3. CDR1 is SNHLY and CDR2 is FYNNEI in the germline V gene. CDR3 nucleotides: TGTGCCAGCACGGAGCGGGACACAGATACGCAGTATTTT. It codes for CASTERDTDTQYF.

This chain links TRBV6-5 with TRBJ1-1, with 8 bases fitting TRBD1. After removal of 5 bases from V and 11 bases from J, the junction contained 4 bases not matched to a gene. The CDR3 is 11 amino acids. Germline loops: CDR1 MNHEY, CDR2 SVGAGI. CDR3 nucleotides: TGTGCCAGCAGTCGACAGGGGAGGGCTTTCTTT. Amino acids: CASSRQGRAFF.

The V call is TRBV28, the J call TRBJ2-7, with a possible D match to TRBD1 (5 bases). The CDR3 has 12 residues. Trimming cost V 5 bases and J 3 bases, with 8 bases left between them. Germline V gene data show CDR1 as MDHEN and CDR2 as SYDVKM. CDR3 loop: CASSLTGYEQYF. The DNA of the CDR3 is TGTGCCAGCAGTCTCACAGGCTACGAGCAGTACTTC.

This clone was found once. The V call is TRBV6-5, the J call TRBJ2-3, with D possibly being TRBD1 (6 bases). The CDR3 covers 15 residues. Trimming left V 6 bases short and J 2 bases short, with 15 bases between. Germline V gene lookup returns CDR1 MNHEY and CDR2 SVGAGI. In DNA, the CDR3 is TGTGCCAGCAGCCTTCTGGGGGCGCCCACAGATACGCAGTATTTT. Amino acid sequence: CASSLLGAPTDTQYF.

The V and J genes are TRBV28 and TRBJ1-5, with a possible D match to TRBD1 (5 bases). The germline gives CDR1 MDHEN, CDR2 SYDVKM. This CDR3 comprises 15 residues. V lost 2 bases to trimming and J lost 7 bases, with 15 bases between them. The CDR3 reads CASSLQLGGSQPQHF. CDR3 in DNA: TGTGCCAGCAGTTTACAGCTCGGGGGTAGCCAGCCCCAGCATTTT.

The chain combines TRBV5-5 with TRBJ2-7; 11 bases match TRBD2. From germline, CDR1 is SGHKS and CDR2 YYEKEE (reference sequence). V lost 4 bases, J lost 5 bases, and 2 bases stayed unmatched. The CDR3 is 13 residues long. In nucleotides, the CDR3 is TGTGCCAGCAGCGTGACTAGCGGGAACGAGCAGTACTTC. Encoded protein: CASSVTSGNEQYF.

The chain carries TRBV10-1 and TRBJ2-7; D is undetermined. Germline V gives CDR1 WNHNN, CDR2 SYGVQD (reference sequence). The CDR3 sequence is 13 residues long. The V and J ends lost 1 base and 6 bases respectively, with 10 bases between them. For the CDR3, the DNA is TGCGCCAGCAGTGAGTGGGCAATAAGCGAGCAGTACTTC. Its protein is CASSEWAISEQYF.

The chain employs TRBV5-4 and TRBJ1-1; no definite D call. Germline loops: CDR1 SGHNT, CDR2 YYREEE (reference sequence). Between the trimmed V and J ends, which lost 0 bases and 4 bases, there was a span of 13 bases. The length of the CDR3 is 15 residues. The CDR3 DNA reads as TGTGCCAGCAGCTTGGCCGCTTCCGGCGGCACTGAAGCTTTCTTT. Translated: CASSLAASGGTEAFF.

The J gene is TRBJ2-7, the V gene TRBV6-4, with D unresolved. This CDR3 contains 15 residues. The V end lost 4 bases, the J end lost 0 bases, and 13 bases lay between the germline ends. Germline loops: CDR1 MRHNA, CDR2 SNTAGT. CDR3 protein: CASSGCNPSSYEQYF. CDR3 DNA sequence: TGTGCCAGCAGTGGCTGCAACCCGAGCTCCTACGAGCAGTACTTC.

This chain connects TRBV19 to TRBJ2-1; 7 nucleotides line up with TRBD1. Germline-derived CDR1 and CDR2 are LNHDA and SQIVND (reference sequence). The CDR3 runs 15 residues. Trimming at V came to 3 bases and at J to 0 bases, leaving 2 bases not matched to a gene. Written as DNA, the CDR3 is TGTGCCAGTAGTATGACAGGGTCCTCCTACAATGAGCAGTTCTTC. Amino acids: CASSMTGSSYNEQFF. Supplemented by reference TRBV19 and TRBJ2-1, the full variable domain reads DGGITQSPKYLFRKEGQNVTLSCEQNLNHDAMYWYRQDPGQGLRLIYYSQIVNDFQKGDIAEGYSVSREKKESFPLTVTSAQKNPTAFYLCASSMTGSSYNEQFFGPGTRLTVL.

This chain joins TRBV10-3 and TRBJ2-1; TRBD1 matches at 7 bases. The CDR3 consists of 15 residues. Germline V gives CDR1 ENHRY, CDR2 SYGVKD. The V gene end was trimmed by 5 bases and the J gene end by 8 bases; junction bases not matched to a gene: 12. Written as DNA, the CDR3 is TGTGCCATCAGTCCGGAAAACAGGGGTGTCGATGAGCAGTTCTTC. This sequence encodes CAISPENRGVDEQFF.

V gene TRBV27 combines with J gene TRBJ2-2, with D maybe TRBD1 (6 bases). The CDR3 contains 13 residues. Per the germline V gene, CDR1 is MNHEY and CDR2 is SMNVEV (reference sequence). V dropped 5 bases and J dropped 5 bases, with 9 bases sitting between them. DNA for the CDR3: TGTGCCAGCAGTCTCAGGGGTACCGGGGAGCTGTTTTTT. Amino acids: CASSLRGTGELFF.

This sequence joins TRBV2 and TRBJ2-2; 8 bases line up with TRBD1. The CDR3 has 14 amino acids. Trimming cost V 6 bases and J 4 bases; bases outside gene matches: 4. In germline, CDR1 is SNHLY, CDR2 FYNNEI. The CDR3 region is CASRPQGVTGELFF. For the CDR3, the DNA is TGTGCCAGCAGACCACAGGGGGTCACCGGGGAGCTGTTTTTT.

The chain couples TRBV6-4 to TRBJ2-7; possibly TRBD2 for D (5 bases). There are 13 residues in the CDR3. Germline V gene data show CDR1 as MRHNA and CDR2 as SNTAGT. The V end was cut by 0 bases, the J end by 6 bases, with 9 bases between. The CDR3 sequence is CASSDSPGSEQYF. The CDR3 nucleotides are TGTGCCAGCAGTGACTCCCCGGGGAGCGAGCAGTACTTC.

The V and J genes are TRBV27 and TRBJ1-4; 10 nucleotides agree with TRBD1. V dropped 5 bases and J dropped 8; count of bases not matched to a gene: 8. CDR1 and CDR2 (germline): MNHEY, SMNVEV (reference sequence). This CDR3 contains 15 residues. The CDR3 sequence: CASSATGTGAEKLFF. DNA for the CDR3: TGTGCCAGCAGTGCCACCGGGACAGGGGCCGAAAAACTGTTTTTT.

This clone appeared a single time. The chain recombines TRBV10-3 with TRBJ2-1; TRBD2 aligns across 10 bases. Germline trimming cut 8 bases from V and 9 bases from J; bases unmatched to any gene: 7. Germline CDR1 ENHRY, CDR2 SYGVKD. There are 13 residues in the CDR3. The CDR3 DNA reads as TGTGCCATCGGACAGCGGGAGGGCGGTGAGCAGTTCTTC. It encodes CAIGQREGGEQFF.

The chain joins TRBV5-4 to TRBJ2-3; 7 positions match TRBD2. In germline, CDR1 is SGHNT, CDR2 YYREEE (reference sequence). CDR3 size: 16 residues. V was clipped by 4 bases and J by 2 bases; unmatched bases: 10. CDR3 sequence (DNA): TGTGCCAGCAGCATGTCGACTAGCCGTAACACAGATACGCAGTATTTT. Protein sequence: CASSMSTSRNTDTQYF.

This clone was seen just once. The chain carries TRBV5-1 and TRBJ2-3; perhaps TRBD1 as D (5 bases). This CDR3 region has 15 residues. Germline-derived CDR1 and CDR2 are SGHRS and YFSETQ. Trimming stripped 9 bases from V and 3 bases from J, with 20 bases between. The DNA of the CDR3 is TGCGCCACCGGACGTGGGCAGGGTAGTACAGATACGCAGTATTTT. The encoded protein is CATGRGQGSTDTQYF.

This sequence joins TRBV19 and TRBJ1-1, with D perhaps TRBD1 (5 bases). From germline, CDR1 is LNHDA and CDR2 SQIVND (reference sequence). This CDR3 has 13 amino acids. The germline V and J ends were trimmed by 4 bases and 5 bases, with 11 bases remaining between them. CDR3: CASSTLQGTEAFF. The CDR3 DNA is TGTGCCAGTAGTACTCTTCAGGGAACTGAAGCTTTCTTT.